Listed here is a single T cell receptor beta chain. The target antigen is unknown. The data were taken from a study of Ad26.COV2.S vaccination and SARS-CoV-2 variants. Study summary: As a participant in COV1001, the donor was in the Ad26.COV2.S trial arm. General study results and limits: Substantial breadth was reportedly displayed by spike-specific CD8+ and CD4+ T cell responses after vaccination.

The trim removed 6 bases at V and 5 bases at J, leaving 7 bases unmatched. Germline V gene sequence: CDR1 LNHDA, CDR2 SQIVND (reference sequence). This CDR3 is built from 13 residues. Treatment here: around 19 received Ad26.COV2.S at low or high dose, single or two shots; about 5 received placebo; per-sample allocation not given. Day 63 after the first vaccine or placebo injection was the time point for sampling. A Boston donor was an adult aged 18-55 years. The data were produced by immunoSEQ multiplex PCR, yet TCRdb's version contains in-frame clones alone and is incomplete. Here the sample spans about 440,000 clones, about nine tenths being singletons.

The chain is built from TRBV19 and TRBJ2-7; 7 bases agree with TRBD1. The clonotype was recovered from a person aged 18 to 65 who received the Ad26.COV2.S COVID-19 vaccine or a placebo. The sample consisted of peripheral blood, taken in a trial of Ad26.COV2.S vaccine versus placebo. CDR3 amino acids: CASSLTGPNEQYF. Here the CDR3 DNA reads TGTGCCAGTAGCTTGACAGGGCCCAACGAGCAGTACTTC. Full variable domain (outside the CDR3, taken from reference TRBV19 and TRBJ2-7): DGGITQSPKYLFRKEGQNVTLSCEQNLNHDAMYWYRQDPGQGLRLIYYSQIVNDFQKGDIAEGYSVSREKKESFPLTVTSAQKNPTAFYLCASSLTGPNEQYFGPGTRLTVT.